This T cell receptor (beta chain) was recorded in a study of T cells after yellow fever vaccination. Study findings and constraints: Subsequent to the booster, the majority of primary-vaccination clones reappeared (around 96% CD4, approximately 85% CD8).

One entry per CDR3 protein, called by TCRdb with MiXCR from the 5' RACE reads. The sample lists 450,000 to 550,000 distinct CDR3 sequences, less than 25% occurring once. As for this clonotype: Antigen specificity is unknown.

V dropped 5 bases and J dropped 10 bases, with 12 bases sitting between them. CDR1 and CDR2 from the germline V gene are DFQATT and SNEGSKA (reference sequence). The CDR3 sequence is 11 residues long. The TCR comes from a man younger than 35 who received the YFV17D yellow fever vaccine. Specimen: PBMCs, collected more than 20 days after the first yellow fever vaccination. V and J are TRBV20-1 and TRBJ2-1; D remains unclear. This CDR3 is CSAPQYDEQFF. DNA for the CDR3: TGCAGTGCTCCGCAGTACGACGAGCAGTTCTTC.